The rows below give T cell receptor beta chains drawn from one sample of a study of T cell repertoires in ileal Crohn's disease. The repertoire was sequenced with immunoSEQ multiplex PCR; TCRdb's copy has only in-frame clones and lacks some. The table records thousands of clones, approximately 79% of them present only once. Material: ileal tissue. These receptors were taken from an adult with Crohn's disease. Each CDR3 is given with its conserved first and last residue. D genes are given only for firm matches. Clone size is stated in some rows and not others, as once, few, many or a class when expanded.

v_call	cdr3_length	d_call	clone_size	j_call	cdr3_nt	cdr3_aa
TRBV4-3	16	TRBD1	.	TRBJ1-2	TGCGCCAGCAGCCAAGATGGGGGACAGATTCCCTATGGCTACACCTTC	CASSQDGGQIPYGYTF
TRBV19	12	.	.	TRBJ2-3	TGTGCCAGTAAATCACTCACAGATACGCAGTATTTT	CASKSLTDTQYF
TRBV5-1	14	.	.	TRBJ2-3	TGCGCCAGCAGCTTTGGCAGTAGCACAGATACGCAGTATTTT	CASSFGSSTDTQYF
TRBV30	16	TRBD1	.	TRBJ1-2	TGTGCCTGGGGACCTGGGACAGGGTGGGGAATCTATGGCTACACCTTC	CAWGPGTGWGIYGYTF
TRBV27	17	TRBD2	.	TRBJ2-5	TGTGCCAGCAGTTCTACTAGCGGGAGGGACAATCAGGAGACCCAGTACTTC	CASSSTSGRDNQETQYF
TRBV27	12	.	.	TRBJ2-5	TGTGCCAGCAGTTCTAGGGAGGAGACCCAGTACTTC	CASSSREETQYF
TRBV11-3	16	TRBD2	.	TRBJ2-5	TGTGCCAGCAGCGGGGGGACTAGCGGGGACCAAGAGACCCAGTACTTC	CASSGGTSGDQETQYF
TRBV19	13	.	.	TRBJ1-2	TGTGCCAGTAGTATAGCAGGATCCTATGGCTACACCTTC	CASSIAGSYGYTF
TRBV6-1	15	.	few	TRBJ2-7	TGTGCCAGCAGTGCCTCAGGTTTGAGCTCCTACGAGCAGTACTTC	CASSASGLSSYEQYF
TRBV2	17	TRBD2	.	TRBJ2-3	TGTGCCAGCAGTCAGTCCGTCACTAGCGCGAGCACAGATACGCAGTATTTT	CASSQSVTSASTDTQYF
TRBV18	13	.	.	TRBJ1-5	TGTGCCAGCTCACCAGGGCAGAATCAGCCCCAGCATTTT	CASSPGQNQPQHF
TRBV20-1	11	.	.	TRBJ1-4	TGCAGTGCTAGAGAGGCGAGGAAACTGTTTTTT	CSAREARKLFF
TRBV5-1	12	.	.	TRBJ2-7	TGCGCCAGCAGCTCTCAGGGCCACGAGCAGTACTTC	CASSSQGHEQYF
TRBV2	15	.	.	TRBJ1-5	TGTGCCAGCAGTCAATTAACAGGGAACAATCAGCCCCAGCATTTT	CASSQLTGNNQPQHF
TRBV5-4	15	.	.	TRBJ1-4	TGTGCCAGCAGCTTCCTCCCGGGAGGGGATGAAAAACTGTTTTTT	CASSFLPGGDEKLFF
TRBV19	15	.	.	TRBJ2-1	TGTGCCAGTAGCCAAGACCGGAGCTCCTACAATGAGCAGTTCTTC	CASSQDRSSYNEQFF
TRBV19	15	.	.	TRBJ2-3	TGTGCCAGTAGTATCGAGAGTTTGGGCACAGATACGCAGTATTTT	CASSIESLGTDTQYF
TRBV5-8	17	TRBD2	.	TRBJ2-7	TGTGCCAGCAGCTTGCCGACTAGCGGGGAATCCTCCTACGAGCAGTACTTC	CASSLPTSGESSYEQYF
TRBV30	17	.	once	TRBJ1-3	TGTGCCTGGAGTACGACAGGCTCTTGGTCTCCCGGAAACACCATATATTTT	CAWSTTGSWSPGNTIYF
TRBV10-2	16	.	.	TRBJ2-2	TGCGCCAGCAGAAGGAAACCCTTATTCGAACACCGGGGAGCTGTTTTT	CASRRKPLFEHRGAVF
TRBV4-2	17	TRBD2	few	TRBJ2-1	TGTGCCAGCAGCCAATTCGTCGGGACTAGCGGTTACAATGAGCAGTTCTTC	CASSQFVGTSGYNEQFF
TRBV18	14	.	.	TRBJ1-1	TGTGCCAGCTCACCACCGGGACAAATGGATGAAGCTTTCTTT	CASSPPGQMDEAFF
TRBV18	14	.	.	TRBJ2-7	TGTGCCAGCTCTCGGGGGACGACACTTAGGGAGCAGTACTTC	CASSRGTTLREQYF
TRBV7-2	15	TRBD2	.	TRBJ2-7	TGTGCCAGCAGCCCCGGACTAGACCACTTCTACGAGCAGTACTTC	CASSPGLDHFYEQYF